The rows below give T cell receptor beta chains drawn from one sample of a study of control samples from healthy donors and cancer patients. Sequencing was performed with immunoSEQ multiplex PCR; in TCRdb, only in-frame clones are kept and a portion is missing. The sample comprises 150,000 to 200,000 clones, roughly 95% of which are singletons, and 4.1% rests with the top ten. The material sequenced was blood. Source of these receptors: a woman aged 60-70 years in good health. CDR3s include the opening cysteine and the closing phenylalanine or tryptophan. The D gene is left open where the match is weak.

19	TRBD1	TRBV3-1/TRBV3-2	CASSQDLGDRWLVYTEAFF
16	-	TRBV29-1	CSVGVLGGVNTGELFF
16	TRBD1	TRBV9	CASSVSQGATNEKLFF
18	TRBD2	TRBV30	CAWVGGLAGTSSYNEQFF
14	-	TRBV10-2	CASVPGLGGYGYTF
14	-	TRBV7-9	CASSLGLAKNIQYF
17	-	TRBV24-1	CATSDFSDCYQDTEAFF
16	-	TRBV7-9	CASSLSPPASYNEQFF
16	-	TRBV4-2	CASSPSRAGNNSPLHF
16	-	TRBV7-2	CASSLVLGLGDTEAFF
14	-	TRBV19	CASQPRDGYNEQFF